A selection of T cell receptor beta chains follows, all from one sample in a study of T cell repertoires in cytomegalovirus infection. TCRdb re-called the reads through MiXCR, storing one row per CDR3 protein. The sample lists 480,000 or so distinct CDR3 sequences, about 11% occurring once. Sequencing was carried out using PBMCs. Receptors originate from a human donor in good health (CMV status not recorded). Some clones in this sample may be carry-over from other donors' samples. CDR3s include the opening cysteine and the closing phenylalanine or tryptophan. The order of the fields is J gene, clone size, D gene, V gene, CDR3 protein, CDR3 DNA. The D gene is left open where the match is weak. Expanded clones get a size class; other rows say once, few or many, or leave the size out.

TRBJ2-1	-	-	TRBV20-1	CSARGRESYNEQFF	TGCAGTGCTAGAGGACGGGAAAGCTACAATGAGCAGTTCTTC
TRBJ1-2	many	-	TRBV14	CASSQEAYGYTF	TGTGCCAGCAGCCAAGAGGCCTATGGCTACACCTTC
TRBJ1-4	many	-	TRBV7-8	CASSLVNVLGEKLFF	TGTGCCAGCAGCTTAGTCAATGTCTTGGGTGAAAAACTGTTTTTT
TRBJ2-1	many	TRBD2	TRBV2	CASSGTSGRSFF	TGTGCCAGCAGTGGTACTAGCGGGAGGAGCTTCTTC
TRBJ2-7	many	-	TRBV10-3	CAIMTAGSYEQYF	TGTGCCATCATGACAGCTGGCTCCTACGAGCAGTACTTC
TRBJ2-3	few	TRBD2	TRBV13	CASSSSGLAATDTQYF	TGTGCCAGCAGCTCCTCGGGACTAGCGGCCACAGATACGCAGTATTTT
TRBJ2-5	many	TRBD2	TRBV20-1	CSAASGVQETQYF	TGCAGTGCGGCTAGCGGAGTACAAGAGACCCAGTACTTC
TRBJ2-1	few	TRBD2	TRBV5-1	CASSLAWTSTSYNEQFF	TGCGCCAGCAGCTTAGCTTGGACTAGCACCTCCTACAATGAGCAGTTCTTC
TRBJ1-2	-	-	TRBV30	CAWSIPGHNYGYTF	TGTGCCTGGAGTATTCCGGGACATAACTATGGCTACACCTTC
TRBJ2-5	-	TRBD1	TRBV28	CASTGTVRETQYF	TGTGCCAGCACTGGGACAGTTAGAGAGACCCAGTACTTC
TRBJ2-2	many	-	TRBV6-1	CASYQANTGELFF	TGTGCCAGCTATCAGGCGAACACCGGGGAGCTGTTTTTT
TRBJ1-1	many	-	TRBV29-1	CSVGGRPRTEAFF	TGCAGCGTGGGAGGGAGACCGAGGACTGAAGCTTTCTTT
TRBJ1-6	many	TRBD1	TRBV7-9	CASSNDRGQSYNSPLHF	TGTGCCAGCAGTAACGACAGGGGGCAGTCCTATAATTCACCCCTCCACTTT
TRBJ2-5	many	-	TRBV7-8	CASSLGGLKETQYF	TGTGCCAGCAGCTTAGGGGGCTTAAAAGAGACCCAGTACTTC
TRBJ2-1	few	-	TRBV20-1	CSARDLGGRVSYNEQFF	TGCAGTGCTAGAGATCTAGGGGGGAGGGTCTCCTACAATGAGCAGTTCTTC
TRBJ1-1	many	-	TRBV12-3/TRBV12-4	CASSRQVPLNTEAFF	TGTGCCAGCAGCCGACAGGTACCCCTGAACACTGAAGCTTTCTTT
TRBJ2-3	many	TRBD1	TRBV12-3/TRBV12-4	CASKDDRGLDTQYF	TGTGCCAGCAAAGACGACAGGGGGTTAGATACGCAGTATTTT
TRBJ1-5	-	-	TRBV7-9	CASSLGQYSNQRQHF	TGTGCCAGCAGCTTAGGGCAGTATAGCAATCAGCGCCAGCATTTT
TRBJ2-5	many	TRBD2	TRBV7-8	CASSLAASGGEETQYF	TGTGCCAGCAGCTTAGCGGCTAGCGGGGGAGAAGAGACCCAGTACTTC
TRBJ1-2	many	-	TRBV7-3	CASSLVAGTGGYTF	TGTGCCAGCAGCTTAGTCGCTGGGACGGGGGGCTACACCTTC
TRBJ2-2	many	-	TRBV12-3/TRBV12-4	CASSQGDGELFF	TGTGCCAGCAGTCAAGGGGACGGGGAGCTGTTTTTT
TRBJ2-1	few	TRBD2	TRBV18	CASSNFSGRPAPYNEQFF	TGTGCCAGCTCAAACTTCTCCGGGAGGCCAGCCCCCTACAATGAGCAGTTCTTC
TRBJ2-1	many	-	TRBV20-1	CSPRRTSYNEQFF	TGCAGTCCCCGGCGGACGTCCTACAATGAGCAGTTCTTC
TRBJ2-7	-	-	TRBV30	CAWTETALKGEQYF	TGTGCCTGGACCGAGACAGCCCTTAAAGGCGAGCAGTACTTC
TRBJ1-1	many	-	TRBV7-9	CASSSKAFF	TGTGCCAGCAGCTCCAAAGCTTTCTTT
TRBJ1-1	many	-	TRBV6-5	CASSYSTDTEAFF	TGTGCCAGCAGTTACTCAACGGACACTGAAGCTTTCTTT
TRBJ2-1	many	-	TRBV12-5	CASGSQTGLGDNEQFF	TGTGCTAGTGGTTCACAAACAGGGTTGGGGGACAATGAGCAGTTCTTC
TRBJ2-4	many	-	TRBV7-2	CASSFFDGTKNIQYF	TGTGCCAGCAGCTTTTTTGACGGAACCAAAAACATTCAGTACTTC